Below are 11 T cell receptor beta chains sequenced from a single sample in a study of blood T cell repertoires in COVID-19. Assay: immunoSEQ multiplex PCR; the TCRdb copy retains only in-frame clones and omits some. The table shows some 370,000 clones, with 89% occurring only once. Sequenced material: peripheral blood. The receptors stem from a man aged 35-49 years with acute or convalescent COVID-19.

V gene TRBV28 combines with J gene TRBJ1-2; D gene unclear. V was pared by 6 bases and J by 0 bases, with 5 bases between. The CDR3 extends over 12 amino acids. Germline V lookup: CDR1 MDHEN, CDR2 SYDVKM. In DNA, the CDR3 is TGTGCCAGCAGCACATCTAACTATGGCTACACCTTC. It encodes CASSTSNYGYTF.

The rearrangement uses TRBV12-3 or TRBV12-4 and TRBJ2-1; D unclear. Trimming removed 4 bases at V and 9 bases at J, with 7 bases between. The CDR3 totals 11 residues. CDR3 DNA: TGTGCCAGCAGTTCTAGAATTGAGCAGTTCTTC. Residues: CASSSRIEQFF.

The chain is built from TRBV2 and TRBJ2-7; 12 bases line up with TRBD2. The CDR3 runs 17 residues. The trim removed 5 bases at V and 0 bases at J, leaving 8 bases unmatched. The V gene's germline CDR1 is SNHLY and CDR2 FYNNEI. The DNA of the CDR3 is TGTGCCAGCAGTTTTGACACTAGCGGGAGGAGCTCCTACGAGCAGTACTTC. Its protein is CASSFDTSGRSSYEQYF.

V and J are TRBV6-2 or TRBV6-3 and TRBJ2-7; D may be TRBD2 (7 bases). Germline CDR1 and CDR2: MNHEY and SVGEGT. V lost 1 base and J 3 bases, leaving 19 bases between the germline ends. The CDR3 is made up of 17 amino acids. The CDR3 DNA is TGTGCCAGCAGTTACTATTTTGGGGGGGGCAAGTTCTACGAGCAGTACTTC. Protein: CASSYYFGGGKFYEQYF.

The genes are TRBV5-4 and TRBJ2-1; D call uncertain. The CDR3 extends over 11 amino acids. Germline CDR1 SGHNT, CDR2 YYREEE (reference sequence). V was trimmed by 2 bases and J by 9 bases, leaving 6 bases between them. CDR3 residues: CASSFRGEQFF. The DNA for the CDR3 is TGTGCCAGCAGCTTTAGAGGTGAGCAGTTCTTC. The full variable domain, rest sourced from reference TRBV5-4 and TRBJ2-1, is ETGVTQSPTHLIKTRGQQVTLRCSSQSGHNTVSWYQQALGQGPQFIFQYYREEENGRGNFPPRFSGLQFPNYSSELNVNALELDDSALYLCASSFRGEQFFGPGTRLTVL.

V and J are TRBV30 and TRBJ1-2; D ambiguous. V shed 2 bases and J shed 0 bases, with 16 bases lying between them. The CDR3 is 16 amino acids. Germline loops: CDR1 GTSNPN, CDR2 SVGIG (reference sequence). As DNA, the CDR3 is TGTGCCTGGAGTACCCGTCCAGGCTCAACTAACTATGGCTACACCTTC. Residues: CAWSTRPGSTNYGYTF.

In this sample, this clone turned up a few times. The chain couples TRBV5-1 to TRBJ2-1; possibly TRBD1 for D (5 bases). V lost 4 bases, J lost 3 bases, and 17 bases lay in between. The V gene's germline CDR1 is SGHRS and CDR2 YFSETQ. CDR3 size: 16 residues. In DNA, the CDR3 is TGCGCCAGCAGCCCCTTACAGGACAAATTCTACAATGAGCAGTTCTTC. Its protein is CASSPLQDKFYNEQFF.

The V gene is TRBV4-3, the J gene TRBJ1-2; perhaps TRBD1 as D (6 bases). The CDR3 covers 16 residues. With 0 bases removed from V and 8 bases from J, the gap between germline ends came to 19 bases. Germline V CDR1 and CDR2: LGHNA, YSLEER. In DNA, the CDR3 is TGCGCCAGCAGCCAAGATCGGACGTCAGGGGCTGGAGGCTACACCTTC. Residues: CASSQDRTSGAGGYTF.

The V and J genes are TRBV27 and TRBJ1-1, with unresolved D. CDR1 and CDR2 from the germline V gene are MNHEY and SMNVEV (reference sequence). The CDR3 has 13 amino acids. V was trimmed by 5 bases and J by 0 bases, leaving 7 bases between them. CDR3 sequence reads: CASSEAMNTEAFF. CDR3 sequence (DNA): TGTGCCAGCAGTGAGGCAATGAACACTGAAGCTTTCTTT.

The chain joins TRBV28 to TRBJ2-1; TRBD2 might be the D (6 bases). The CDR3 contains 12 residues. The V end lost 6 bases, the J end lost 12 bases, and 15 bases lay between the germline ends. Germline V gene sequence: CDR1 MDHEN, CDR2 SYDVKM. The CDR3 spells CASSKTGEGQFF. The CDR3 nucleotides read TGTGCCAGCAGCAAGACGGGAGAAGGGCAGTTCTTC.

This clone turned up a few times. V usage is TRBV5-1 and J usage is TRBJ1-1; 8 nucleotides align to TRBD1. Germline trimming cut 3 bases from V and 7 bases from J; bases unmatched to any gene: 14. Germline loops: CDR1 SGHRS, CDR2 YFSETQ. This CDR3 has 16 amino acids. The chain's CDR3 is CASSSFPDRVKVEAFF. CDR3 in DNA: TGCGCCAGCAGCTCCTTCCCGGACAGGGTGAAAGTTGAAGCTTTCTTT.